Sequencing of this TCR beta chain was carried out in a study of OX40 agonist ivuxolimab in advanced cancers. Study-level information: The study enrolled dose-escalation patients with hepatocellular carcinoma, melanoma, renal cell or head and neck cancer. Partial responses were achieved by three patients: one hepatocellular carcinoma, two cutaneous melanoma. Points from the study as a whole: At doses 0.1 to 3.0 mg/kg, CD4+ and CD8+ clones expanded.

With baseline, cycle 4 day 1, and cycle 7 day 1 as timepoints, blood was sampled. Comment on this clone: Its antigen is unidentified.

The protocol was immunoSEQ multiplex PCR, while the TCRdb copy is restricted to in-frame clones and leaves out a portion. The sample has tens of thousands of clones, approximately 90% seen once; the top ten hold 0.3%. CDR3 size: 14 residues. The material was CD4+ or CD8+ T cells sorted from blood, obtained in a trial of the OX40 agonist ivuxolimab. The receptor's source is an adult with an advanced solid tumor such as melanoma, head and neck, liver or kidney cancer. This chain links TRBV21-1 with TRBJ1-1. TRBV21-1 is a recognized pseudogene. This CDR3 is CASSIRDPNTEAFF. The DNA for the CDR3 is TGTGCCAGCAGCATCCGCGACCCGAACACTGAAGCTTTCTTT.